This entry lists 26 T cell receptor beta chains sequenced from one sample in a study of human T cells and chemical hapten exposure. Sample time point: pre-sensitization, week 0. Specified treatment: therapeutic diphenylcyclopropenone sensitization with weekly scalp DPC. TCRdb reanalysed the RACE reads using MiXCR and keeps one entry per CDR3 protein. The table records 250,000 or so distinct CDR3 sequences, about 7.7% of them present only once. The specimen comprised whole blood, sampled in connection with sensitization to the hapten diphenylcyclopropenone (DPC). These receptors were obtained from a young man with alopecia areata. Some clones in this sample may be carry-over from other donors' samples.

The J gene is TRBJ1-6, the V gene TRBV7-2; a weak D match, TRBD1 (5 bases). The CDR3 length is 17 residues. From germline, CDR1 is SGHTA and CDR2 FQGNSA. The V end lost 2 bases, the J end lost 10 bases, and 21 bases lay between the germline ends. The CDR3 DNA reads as TGTGCCAGCAGCTTAATTTCTATCCGACAGCCAAGGTCACCCCTCCACTTT. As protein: CASSLISIRQPRSPLHF.

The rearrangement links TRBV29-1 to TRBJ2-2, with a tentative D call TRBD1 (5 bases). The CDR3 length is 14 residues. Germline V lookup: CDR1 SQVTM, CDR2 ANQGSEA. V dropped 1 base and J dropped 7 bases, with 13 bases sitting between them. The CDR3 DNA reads TGCAGCGTTGAAGGGGTCAGGGCGAACGGGGAGCTGTTTTTT. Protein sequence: CSVEGVRANGELFF.

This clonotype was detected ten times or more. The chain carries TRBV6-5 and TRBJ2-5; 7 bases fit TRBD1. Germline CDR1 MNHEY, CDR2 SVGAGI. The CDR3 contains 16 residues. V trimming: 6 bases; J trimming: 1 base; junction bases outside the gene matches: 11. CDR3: CASSPLPGTVQETQYF. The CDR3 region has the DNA TGTGCCAGCAGCCCTCTGCCTGGGACAGTCCAAGAGACCCAGTACTTC.

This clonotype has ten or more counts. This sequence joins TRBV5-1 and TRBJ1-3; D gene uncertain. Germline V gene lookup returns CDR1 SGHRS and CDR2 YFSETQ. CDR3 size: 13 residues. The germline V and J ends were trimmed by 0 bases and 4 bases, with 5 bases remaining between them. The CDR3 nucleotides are TGCGCCAGCAGCTTGGCATACGGAAACACCATATATTTT. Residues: CASSLAYGNTIYF. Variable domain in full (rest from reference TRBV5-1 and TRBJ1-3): KAGVTQTPRYLIKTRGQQVTLSCSPISGHRSVSWYQQTPGQGLQFLFEYFSETQRNKGNFPGRFSGRQFSNSRSEMNVSTLELGDSALYLCASSLAYGNTIYFGEGSWLTVV.

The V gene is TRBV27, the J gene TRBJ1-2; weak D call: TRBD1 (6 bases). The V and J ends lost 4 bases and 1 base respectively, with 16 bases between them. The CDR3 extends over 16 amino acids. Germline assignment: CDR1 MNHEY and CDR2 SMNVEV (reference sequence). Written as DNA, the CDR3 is TGTGCCAGCAGTTCGTCAGGGGACTACCTTAACTATGGCTACACCTTC. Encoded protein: CASSSSGDYLNYGYTF.

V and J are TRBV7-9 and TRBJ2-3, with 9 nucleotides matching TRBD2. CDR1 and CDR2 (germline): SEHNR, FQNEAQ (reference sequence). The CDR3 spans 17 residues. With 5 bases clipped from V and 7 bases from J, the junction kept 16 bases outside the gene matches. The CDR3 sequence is CASSPSPPAGGAYTQYF. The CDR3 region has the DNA TGTGCCAGCAGCCCTTCCCCCCCAGCGGGGGGCGCCTATACGCAGTATTTT.

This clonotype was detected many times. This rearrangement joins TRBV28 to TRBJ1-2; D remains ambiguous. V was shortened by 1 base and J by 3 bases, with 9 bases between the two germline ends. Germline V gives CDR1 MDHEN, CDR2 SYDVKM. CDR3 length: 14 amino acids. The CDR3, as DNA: TGTGCCAGCAGTTTATCCCAGAGCGACTATGGCTACACCTTC. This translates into CASSLSQSDYGYTF.

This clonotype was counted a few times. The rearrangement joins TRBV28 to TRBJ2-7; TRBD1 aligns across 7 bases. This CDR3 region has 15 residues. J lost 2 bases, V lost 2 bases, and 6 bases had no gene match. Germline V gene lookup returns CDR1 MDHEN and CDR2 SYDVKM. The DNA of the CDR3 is TGTGCCAGCAGTTTAATAGAGGGGGCGGCCTACGAGCAGTACTTC. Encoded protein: CASSLIEGAAYEQYF.

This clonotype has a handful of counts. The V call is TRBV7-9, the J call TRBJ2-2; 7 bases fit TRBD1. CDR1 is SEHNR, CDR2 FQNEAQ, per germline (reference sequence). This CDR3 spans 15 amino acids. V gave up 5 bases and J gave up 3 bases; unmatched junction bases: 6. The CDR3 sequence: CASSLQDRHTGELFF. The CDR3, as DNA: TGTGCCAGCAGCCTGCAGGACAGGCACACCGGGGAGCTGTTTTTT.

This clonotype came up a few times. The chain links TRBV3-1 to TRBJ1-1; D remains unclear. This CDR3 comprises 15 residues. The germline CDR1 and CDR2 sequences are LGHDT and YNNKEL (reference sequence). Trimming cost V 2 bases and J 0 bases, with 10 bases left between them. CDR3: CASSQHASMNTEAFF. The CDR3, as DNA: TGTGCCAGCAGCCAACACGCTTCTATGAACACTGAAGCTTTCTTT.

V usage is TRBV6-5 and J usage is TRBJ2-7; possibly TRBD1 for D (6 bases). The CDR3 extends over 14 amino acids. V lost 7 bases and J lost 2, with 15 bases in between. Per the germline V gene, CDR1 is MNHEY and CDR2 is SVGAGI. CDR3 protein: CASNPQGKAYEQYV. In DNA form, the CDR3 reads TGTGCCAGCAACCCCCAGGGGAAGGCCTACGAGCAGTACGTC.

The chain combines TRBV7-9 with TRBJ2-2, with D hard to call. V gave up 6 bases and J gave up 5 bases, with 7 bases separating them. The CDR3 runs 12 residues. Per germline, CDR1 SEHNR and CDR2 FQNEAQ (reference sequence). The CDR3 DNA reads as TGTGCCAGCAGTCAACCTACCGGGGAGCTGTTTTTT. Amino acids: CASSQPTGELFF.

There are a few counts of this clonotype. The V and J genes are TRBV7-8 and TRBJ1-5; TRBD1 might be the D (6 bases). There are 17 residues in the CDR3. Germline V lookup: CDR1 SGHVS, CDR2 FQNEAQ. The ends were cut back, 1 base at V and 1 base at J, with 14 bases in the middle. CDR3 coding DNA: TGTGCCAGCAGCTTAGGAAGAACAGGGAGGAGCAATCAGCCCCAGCATTTT. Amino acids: CASSLGRTGRSNQPQHF.

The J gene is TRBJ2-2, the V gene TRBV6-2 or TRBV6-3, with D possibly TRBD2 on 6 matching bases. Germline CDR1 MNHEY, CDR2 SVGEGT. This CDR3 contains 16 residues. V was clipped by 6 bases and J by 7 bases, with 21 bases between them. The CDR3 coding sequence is TGTGCCAGCAGACCGACTCGCGGGCGGCGGGGCGGGGAGCTGTTTTTT. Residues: CASRPTRGRRGGELFF.

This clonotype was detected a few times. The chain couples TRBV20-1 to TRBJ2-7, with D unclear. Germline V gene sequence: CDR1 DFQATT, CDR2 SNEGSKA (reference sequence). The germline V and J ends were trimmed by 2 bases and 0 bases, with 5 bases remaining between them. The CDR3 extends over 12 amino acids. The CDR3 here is CSARIPSYEQYF. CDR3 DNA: TGCAGTGCTAGAATCCCCTCCTACGAGCAGTACTTC.

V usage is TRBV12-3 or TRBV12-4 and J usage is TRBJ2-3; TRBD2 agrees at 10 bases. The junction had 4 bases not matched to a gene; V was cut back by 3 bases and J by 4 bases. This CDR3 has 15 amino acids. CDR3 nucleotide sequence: TGTGCCAGCAGTTTTAGGAGCGGGGGGGCAGATACGCAGTATTTT. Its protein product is CASSFRSGGADTQYF.

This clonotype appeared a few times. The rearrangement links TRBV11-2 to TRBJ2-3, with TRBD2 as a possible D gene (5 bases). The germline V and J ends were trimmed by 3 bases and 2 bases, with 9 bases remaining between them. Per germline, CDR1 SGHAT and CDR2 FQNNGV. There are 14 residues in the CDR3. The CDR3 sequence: CASSFSDPTDTQYF. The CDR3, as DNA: TGTGCCAGCAGCTTTAGCGACCCCACAGATACGCAGTATTTT.

CDR3 nucleotides: TGTGCCAGCAGCTTAGGCGGCAGGGGGCAGAGGACAGATACGCAGTATTTT. Translation gives CASSLGGRGQRTDTQYF. The rearrangement joins TRBV11-2 to TRBJ2-3; 8 nucleotides line up with TRBD1. J lost 3 bases, V lost 1 base, and 9 bases had no gene match. This CDR3 is 17 amino acids long. In germline, CDR1 is SGHAT, CDR2 FQNNGV.

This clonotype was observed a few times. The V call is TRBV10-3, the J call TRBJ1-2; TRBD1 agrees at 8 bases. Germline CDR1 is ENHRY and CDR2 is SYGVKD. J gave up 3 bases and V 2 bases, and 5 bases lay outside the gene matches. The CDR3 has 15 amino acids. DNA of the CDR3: TGTGCCATCAGTGAGGATGGGACAGGAGACTATGGCTACACCTTC. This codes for CAISEDGTGDYGYTF.

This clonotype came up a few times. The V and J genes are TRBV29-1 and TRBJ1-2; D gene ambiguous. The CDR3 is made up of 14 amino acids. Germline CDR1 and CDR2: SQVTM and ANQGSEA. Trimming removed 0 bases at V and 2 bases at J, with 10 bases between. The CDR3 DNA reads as TGCAGCGTTGAAGATCTTATCCGGAACTATGGCTACACCTTC. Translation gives CSVEDLIRNYGYTF.

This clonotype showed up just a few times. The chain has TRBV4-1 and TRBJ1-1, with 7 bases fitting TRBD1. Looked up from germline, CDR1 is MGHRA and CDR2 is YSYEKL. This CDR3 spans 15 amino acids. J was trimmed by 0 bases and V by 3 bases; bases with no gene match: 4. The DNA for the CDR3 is TGCGCCAGCAGCCAGGCGACAGGGTTGAACACTGAAGCTTTCTTT. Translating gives CASSQATGLNTEAFF.

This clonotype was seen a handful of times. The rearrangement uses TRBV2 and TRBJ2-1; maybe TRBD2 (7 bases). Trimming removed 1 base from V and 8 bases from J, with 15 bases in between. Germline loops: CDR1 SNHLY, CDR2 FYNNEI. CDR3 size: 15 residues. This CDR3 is CASSEVGGALYEQFF. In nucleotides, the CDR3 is TGTGCCAGCAGTGAAGTGGGGGGGGCATTGTATGAGCAGTTCTTC.

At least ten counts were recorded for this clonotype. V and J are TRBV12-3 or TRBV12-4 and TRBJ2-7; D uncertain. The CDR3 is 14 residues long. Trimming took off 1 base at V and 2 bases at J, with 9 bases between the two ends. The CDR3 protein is CASSLVGIAYEQYF. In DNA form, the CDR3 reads TGTGCCAGCAGTTTAGTCGGTATCGCCTACGAGCAGTACTTC.

The CDR3 DNA sequence: TGTGCCAGCAGCTTCCGGACAGGGAAGGGAAATCAGCCCCAGCATTTT. Translated, it gives CASSFRTGKGNQPQHF. The chain employs TRBV7-2 and TRBJ1-5; TRBD1 matches at 8 bases. CDR1 and CDR2 from the germline V gene are SGHTA and FQGNSA. This CDR3 comprises 16 residues. Trimming took 3 bases from V and 4 from J; bases not matched to a gene: 8.

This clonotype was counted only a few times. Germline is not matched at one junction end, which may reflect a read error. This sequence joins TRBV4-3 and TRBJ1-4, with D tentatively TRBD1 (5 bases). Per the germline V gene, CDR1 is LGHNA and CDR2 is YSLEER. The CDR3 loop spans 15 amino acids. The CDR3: CASSLGGDFNDKLFF. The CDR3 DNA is TGCGCCAGCAGCCTTGGAGGGGACTTTAATGACAAACTGTTTTTT.

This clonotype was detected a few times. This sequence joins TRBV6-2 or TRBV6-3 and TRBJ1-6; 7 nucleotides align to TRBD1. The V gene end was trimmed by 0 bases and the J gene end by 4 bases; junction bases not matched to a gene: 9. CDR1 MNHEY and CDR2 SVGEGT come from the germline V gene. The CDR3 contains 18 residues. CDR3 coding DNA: TGTGCCAGCAGTTACTCGTCGAGACAGGGCTTATATAATTCACCCCTCCACTTT. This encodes CASSYSSRQGLYNSPLHF.